Presented here are 6 T cell receptor beta chains from one specimen sequenced in a study of T-cell reconstitution after alpha-beta-depleted transplantation in children (dated by TCRdb to the mid-2010s). Library prep was done by PCR. Sequencing instrument: Illumina HiSeq 2500. To normalize quantification of the TCRbeta repertoire, the TCR libraries were built with molecular barcoding that relied on unique molecular identifiers. TCRdb reran the public reads through fastp at Q25 and MiXCR, keeping productive beta chains. Each entry is one CDR3 protein sequence, shown with its most common DNA and genes. The sample table shows some 640,000 distinct CDR3 sequences, and roughly 15% are seen once. The ten largest clones add up to approximately 1% of the sample. The specimen was PBMCs from the stem cell graft donor, collected from the stem cell graft. Every receptor here comes from a human donor who donated a stem cell graft to a child with acute myeloid leukemia.

On this clonotype itself: Possible read error: a much larger clone is one base away. The V and J genes are TRBV4-2 and TRBJ1-5; TRBD1 aligns across 7 bases. This CDR3 is 16 amino acids long. The germline V gene encodes CDR1 LGHNA and CDR2 YNFKEQ. The CDR3 DNA reads as TGTGCCAGCTGCCAAGGTAGCAGGGCAGGGGGTCAGCCCCAGCATTTT. Translating gives CASCQGSRAGGQPQHF.

This clonotype was observed a few times. The gene calls are TRBV7-9 and TRBJ1-1, with 7 nucleotides matching TRBD1. This CDR3 comprises 17 residues. The V segment lost 1 base and the J segment 0 bases; nucleotides outside the gene matches: 8. In germline, CDR1 is SEHNR, CDR2 FQNEAQ (reference sequence). The CDR3 DNA reads as TGTGCCAGCAGCTTAGTAGGAGGGACAGTCCTGAACACTGAAGCTTTCTTT. It codes for CASSLVGGTVLNTEAFF.

The chain joins TRBV9 to TRBJ2-7; TRBD1 matches 7 bases. J gave up 0 bases and V 4 bases, and 7 bases lay outside the gene matches. CDR3 length: 15 amino acids. CDR1 is SGDLS, CDR2 YYNGEE, per germline. The CDR3: CASSIGGSSSYEQYF. CDR3 in DNA: TGTGCCAGCAGCATAGGGGGCTCGAGCTCCTACGAGCAGTACTTC.

This clonotype appeared many times. The chain links TRBV12-3 or TRBV12-4 to TRBJ2-1, with 11 positions matching TRBD2. The V segment lost 6 bases and the J segment 7 bases; nucleotides outside the gene matches: 5. The CDR3 loop spans 14 amino acids. The CDR3 loop reads CASRTSGEGNEQFF. CDR3 DNA: TGTGCCAGCAGGACTAGCGGGGAAGGGAATGAGCAGTTCTTC.

This clonotype was seen only a few times. V usage is TRBV5-6 and J usage is TRBJ2-2; D is undetermined. V was trimmed by 7 bases and J by 4 bases, leaving 14 bases between them. CDR3 length: 14 amino acids. Germline loops: CDR1 SGHDT, CDR2 YYEEEE. CDR3 protein: CASGSVVPTGELFF. Written as DNA, the CDR3 is TGTGCCAGCGGGTCAGTTGTTCCCACCGGGGAGCTGTTTTTT. The full variable domain, with the rest looked up from reference TRBV5-6 and TRBJ2-2, is DAGVTQSPTHLIKTRGQQVTLRCSPKSGHDTVSWYQQALGQGPQFIFQYYEEEERQRGNFPDRFSGHQFPNYSSELNVNALLLGDSALYLCASGSVVPTGELFFGEGSRLTVL.

This clonotype was seen at least ten times. This rearrangement joins TRBV7-2 to TRBJ2-7; D is possibly TRBD1 or TRBD2 (5 bases each). The CDR3 consists of 12 residues. The germline V gene encodes CDR1 SGHTA and CDR2 FQGNSA. V lost 4 bases to trimming and J lost 6 bases, with 10 bases between them. CDR3 nucleotides: TGTGCCAGCAGCTATCCAGGGAGCGAGCAGTACTTC. It yields the protein CASSYPGSEQYF.